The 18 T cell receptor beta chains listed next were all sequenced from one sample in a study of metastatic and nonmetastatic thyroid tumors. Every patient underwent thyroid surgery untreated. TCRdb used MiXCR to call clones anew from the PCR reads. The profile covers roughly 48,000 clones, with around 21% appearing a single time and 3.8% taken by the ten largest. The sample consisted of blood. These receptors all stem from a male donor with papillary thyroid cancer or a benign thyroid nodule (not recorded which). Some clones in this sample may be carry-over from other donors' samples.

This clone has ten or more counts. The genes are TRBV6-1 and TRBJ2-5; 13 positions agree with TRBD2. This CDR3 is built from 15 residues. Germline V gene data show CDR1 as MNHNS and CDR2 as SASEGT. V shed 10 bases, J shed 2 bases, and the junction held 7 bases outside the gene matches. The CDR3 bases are TGTGCCATTGGACTAGCGGGAGTGAGGCAAGAGACCCAGTACTTC. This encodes CAIGLAGVRQETQYF.

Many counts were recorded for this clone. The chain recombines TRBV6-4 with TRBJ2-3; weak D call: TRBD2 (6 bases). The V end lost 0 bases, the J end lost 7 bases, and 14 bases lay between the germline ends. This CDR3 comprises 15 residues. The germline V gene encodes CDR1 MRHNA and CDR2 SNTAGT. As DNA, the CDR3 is TGTGCCAGCAGTGACTCATCGCGGGGTATAAATACGCAGTATTTT. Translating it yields CASSDSSRGINTQYF.

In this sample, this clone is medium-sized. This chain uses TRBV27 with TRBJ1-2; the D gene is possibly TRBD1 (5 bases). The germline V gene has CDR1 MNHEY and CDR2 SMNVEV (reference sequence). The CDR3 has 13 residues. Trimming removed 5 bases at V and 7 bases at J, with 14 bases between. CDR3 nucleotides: TGTGCCAGCAGTCTTCAGGGTACGAGTGGCTACACCTTC. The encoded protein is CASSLQGTSGYTF.

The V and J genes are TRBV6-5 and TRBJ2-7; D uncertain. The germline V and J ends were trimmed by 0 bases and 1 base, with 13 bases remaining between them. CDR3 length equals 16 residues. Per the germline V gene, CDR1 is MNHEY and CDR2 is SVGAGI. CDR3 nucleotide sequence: TGTGCCAGCAGTTACTCGCGGTTAAGGGATTCCTACGAGCAGTACTTC. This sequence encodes CASSYSRLRDSYEQYF.

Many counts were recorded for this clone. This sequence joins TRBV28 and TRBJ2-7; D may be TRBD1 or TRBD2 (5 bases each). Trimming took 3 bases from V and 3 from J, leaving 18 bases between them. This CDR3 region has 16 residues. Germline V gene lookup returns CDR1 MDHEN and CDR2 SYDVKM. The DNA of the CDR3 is TGTGCCAGCAGTTTTTACCAGGGAGACCCTCTCTACGAGCAGTACTTC. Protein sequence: CASSFYQGDPLYEQYF.

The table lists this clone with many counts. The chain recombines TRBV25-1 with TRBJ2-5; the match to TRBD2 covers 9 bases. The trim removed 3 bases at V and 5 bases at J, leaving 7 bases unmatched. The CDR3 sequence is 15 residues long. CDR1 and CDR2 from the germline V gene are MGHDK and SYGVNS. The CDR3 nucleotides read TGTGCCAGCAGTGACCCCCCTAGCGGGGTTGAGACCCAGTACTTC. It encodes CASSDPPSGVETQYF.

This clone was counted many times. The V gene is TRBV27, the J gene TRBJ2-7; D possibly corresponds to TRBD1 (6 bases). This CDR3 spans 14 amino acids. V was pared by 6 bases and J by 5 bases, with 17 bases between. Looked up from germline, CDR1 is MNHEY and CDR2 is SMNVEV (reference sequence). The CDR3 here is CASRLMLGANEQYF. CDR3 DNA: TGTGCCAGCAGACTTATGTTGGGGGCGAACGAGCAGTACTTC.

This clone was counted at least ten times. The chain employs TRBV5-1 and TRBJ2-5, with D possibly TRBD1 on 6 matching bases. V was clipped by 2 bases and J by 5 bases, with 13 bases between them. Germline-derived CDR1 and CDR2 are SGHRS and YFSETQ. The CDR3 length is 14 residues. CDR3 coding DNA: TGCGCCAGCAGCTTCTCCGGACAGATGGAGACCCAGTACTTC. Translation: CASSFSGQMETQYF. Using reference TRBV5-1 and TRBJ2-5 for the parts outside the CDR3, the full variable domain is KAGVTQTPRYLIKTRGQQVTLSCSPISGHRSVSWYQQTPGQGLQFLFEYFSETQRNKGNFPGRFSGRQFSNSRSEMNVSTLELGDSALYLCASSFSGQMETQYFGPGTRLLVL.

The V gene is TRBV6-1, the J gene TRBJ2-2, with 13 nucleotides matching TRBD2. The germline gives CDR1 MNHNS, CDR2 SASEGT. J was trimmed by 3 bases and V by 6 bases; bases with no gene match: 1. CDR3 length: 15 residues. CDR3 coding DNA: TGTGCCAGCAGCGGACTAGCGGGAGACACCGGGGAGCTGTTTTTT. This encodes CASSGLAGDTGELFF.

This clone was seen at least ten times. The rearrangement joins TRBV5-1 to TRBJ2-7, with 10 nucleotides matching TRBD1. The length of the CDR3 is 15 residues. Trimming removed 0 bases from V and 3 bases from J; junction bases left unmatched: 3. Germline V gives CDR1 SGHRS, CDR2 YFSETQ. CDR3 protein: CASSLAGTGVYEQYF. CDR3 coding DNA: TGCGCCAGCAGCTTGGCCGGGACAGGGGTCTACGAGCAGTACTTC.

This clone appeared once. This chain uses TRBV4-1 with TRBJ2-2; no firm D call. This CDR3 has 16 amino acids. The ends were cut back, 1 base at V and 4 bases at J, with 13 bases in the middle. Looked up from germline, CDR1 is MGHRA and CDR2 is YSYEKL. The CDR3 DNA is TGCGCCAGCAGCCAAGGCCATGGGCCGGGCACCGGGGAGCTGTTTTTT. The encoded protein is CASSQGHGPGTGELFF.

The CDR3 nucleotides are TGTGCCAGCAGCTTATATGATGCAGGCCAGACCTACGAGCAGTACTTC. Its protein product is CASSLYDAGQTYEQYF. V is TRBV11-1 and J is TRBJ2-7, with unresolved D. Trimming stripped 2 bases from V and 2 bases from J, with 16 bases between. Germline values: CDR1 SGHAT, CDR2 FQDESV (reference sequence). The CDR3 spans 16 residues.

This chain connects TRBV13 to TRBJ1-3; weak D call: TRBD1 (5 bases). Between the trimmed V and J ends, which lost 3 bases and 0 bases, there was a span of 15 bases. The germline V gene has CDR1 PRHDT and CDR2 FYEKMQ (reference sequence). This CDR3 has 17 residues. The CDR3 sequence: CASSFEGTDSSGNTIYF. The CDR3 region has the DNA TGTGCCAGCAGCTTTGAGGGGACGGATAGCTCTGGAAACACCATATATTTT. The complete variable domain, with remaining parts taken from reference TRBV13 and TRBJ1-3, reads AAGVIQSPRHLIKEKRETATLKCYPIPRHDTVYWYQQGPGQDPQFLISFYEKMQSDKGSIPDRFSAQQFSDYHSELNMSSLELGDSALYFCASSFEGTDSSGNTIYFGEGSWLTVV.

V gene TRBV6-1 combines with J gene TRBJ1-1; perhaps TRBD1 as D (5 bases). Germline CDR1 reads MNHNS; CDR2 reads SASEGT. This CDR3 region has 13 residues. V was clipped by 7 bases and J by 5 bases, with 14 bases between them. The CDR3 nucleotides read TGTGCCAGCACCGAGCTAGGGGTGACTGAAGCTTTCTTT. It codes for CASTELGVTEAFF.

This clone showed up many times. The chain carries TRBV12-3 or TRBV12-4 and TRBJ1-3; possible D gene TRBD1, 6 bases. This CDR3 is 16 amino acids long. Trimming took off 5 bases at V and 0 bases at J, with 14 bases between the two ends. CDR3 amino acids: CASSTQDRLSGNTIYF. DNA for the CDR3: TGTGCCAGCAGTACTCAGGACAGACTCTCTGGAAACACCATATATTTT.

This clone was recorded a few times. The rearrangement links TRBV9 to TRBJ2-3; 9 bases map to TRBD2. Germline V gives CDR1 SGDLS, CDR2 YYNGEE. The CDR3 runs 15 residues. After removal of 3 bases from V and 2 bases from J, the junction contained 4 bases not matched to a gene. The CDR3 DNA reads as TGTGCCAGCAGCGCCGGCGGGGGGGACACAGATACGCAGTATTTT. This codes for CASSAGGGDTDTQYF.

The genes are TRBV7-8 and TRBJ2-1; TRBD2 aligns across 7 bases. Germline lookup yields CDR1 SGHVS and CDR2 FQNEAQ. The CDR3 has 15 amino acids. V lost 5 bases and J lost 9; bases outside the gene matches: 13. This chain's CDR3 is CASSNSGSLGSEQFF. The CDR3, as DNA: TGTGCCAGCAGCAATAGCGGGTCCTTGGGGAGTGAGCAGTTCTTC. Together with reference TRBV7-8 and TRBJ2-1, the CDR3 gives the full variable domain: GAGVSQSPRYKVAKRGQDVALRCDPISGHVSLFWYQQALGQGPEFLTYFQNEAQLDKSGLPSDRFFAERPEGSVSTLKIQRTQQEDSAVYLCASSNSGSLGSEQFFGPGTRLTVL.

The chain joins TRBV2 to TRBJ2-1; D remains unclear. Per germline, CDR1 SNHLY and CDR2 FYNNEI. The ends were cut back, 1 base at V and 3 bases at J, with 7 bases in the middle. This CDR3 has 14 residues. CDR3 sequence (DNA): TGTGCCAGCAGTGAAGAGGGTTACTACAATGAGCAGTTCTTC. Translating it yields CASSEEGYYNEQFF.